The rows below give T cell receptor beta chains drawn from one sample of a study of cytomegalovirus exposure and HLA in healthy donors. This table comes from immunoSEQ multiplex PCR, and its TCRdb copy is limited to in-frame clones, with some not included. The sample gives about 150,000 clones, around 75% of which show up once; about 3.1% is in the top ten. Sequenced material: PBMCs. The receptors stem from a male donor in good health and CMV-seronegative. Each CDR3 is given with its conserved first and last residue. D genes are given only for firm matches. For some rows the clone size is stated as once, few or many, or as a class when expanded; others skip it.

.,TRBJ2-7,TRBV10-3,.,CAIKGLDYEQYF,TGTGCCATCAAAGGACTCGACTACGAGCAGTACTTC
few,TRBJ2-7,TRBV5-1,.,CASSLEPPGISSYEQYF,TGCGCCAGCAGCTTGGAACCCCCGGGGATCAGCTCCTACGAGCAGTACTTC
.,TRBJ1-1,TRBV5-1,TRBD1,CASRGLTGLSEAFF,TGCGCCAGCAGAGGATTGACAGGGCTATCTGAAGCTTTCTTT
.,TRBJ2-7,TRBV9,.,CASSGGPTLAYEQYF,TGTGCCAGCAGCGGAGGGCCTACCCTAGCCTACGAGCAGTACTTC
.,TRBJ2-7,TRBV4-1,.,CASSQKVAVLAPSYEQYF,TGCGCCAGCAGCCAAAAAGTGGCGGTACTAGCCCCCTCCTACGAGCAGTACTTC
.,TRBJ2-5,TRBV11-2,TRBD1,CASTLGQGAETQYF,TGTGCCAGCACCCTGGGACAGGGCGCGGAGACCCAGTACTTC
.,TRBJ2-7,TRBV6-5,TRBD2,CASSAGLAKQYF,TGTGCCAGCAGTGCCGGACTAGCCAAGCAGTACTTC
.,TRBJ1-5,TRBV28,.,CASRPPGHNQPQHF,TGTGCCAGCAGGCCCCCCGGACACAATCAGCCCCAGCATTTT
.,TRBJ1-2,TRBV7-2,.,CASSLEGVGPYTF,TGTGCCAGCAGCTTAGAGGGGGTTGGCCCCTACACCTTC
.,TRBJ2-7,TRBV9,.,CASSVDPGLVEQYF,TGTGCCAGCAGCGTAGATCCGGGTCTTGTCGAGCAGTACTTC
.,TRBJ1-4,TRBV28,TRBD1,CASSTVRDRAEKLFF,TGTGCCAGCAGCACTGTCCGGGACAGGGCTGAAAAACTGTTTTTT
.,TRBJ2-7,TRBV5-5,TRBD1,CASSAGTGVGYEQYF,TGTGCCAGCAGCGCCGGGACAGGGGTGGGCTACGAGCAGTACTTC
once,TRBJ2-1,TRBV7-9,TRBD2,CASSRIASGRYNEQFF,TGTGCCAGCAGCCGAATCGCTAGCGGGAGATACAATGAGCAGTTCTTC
.,TRBJ1-2,TRBV28,TRBD1,CASGGTDYGYTF,TGTGCCAGCGGGGGGACAGATTATGGCTACACCTTC
few,TRBJ1-5,TRBV6-5,.,CASSYSSNSNQPQHF,TGTGCCAGCAGTTACTCGAGTAATAGCAATCAGCCCCAGCATTTT
.,TRBJ2-3,TRBV18,.,CASSPLTGSSGNAQYF,TGTGCCAGCTCACCTTTGACAGGCTCCTCTGGGAATGCGCAGTATTTT
once,TRBJ2-1,TRBV7-2,TRBD2,CASSSSGSNYNEQFF,TGTGCCAGCAGCTCTAGCGGGAGCAACTACAATGAGCAGTTCTTC
few,TRBJ1-4,TRBV7-2,TRBD1,CASSAGGKLFF,TGTGCCAGCAGCGCAGGGGGGAAACTGTTTTTT
.,TRBJ2-5,TRBV5-1,.,CASSLATGQETQYF,TGCGCCAGCAGCTTGGCGACAGGTCAAGAGACCCAGTACTTC
few,TRBJ2-3,TRBV7-2,.,CASSFSEGDTQYF,TGTGCCAGCAGCTTTAGCGAGGGAGATACGCAGTATTTT
few,TRBJ2-3,TRBV7-2,TRBD2,CASSFGGTSGGDTQYF,TGTGCCAGCAGCTTTGGAGGGACTAGCGGGGGCGATACGCAGTATTTT
.,TRBJ1-5,TRBV19,.,CASTLGGSGYQPQHF,TGTGCCAGTACCTTGGGGGGAAGCGGGTATCAGCCCCAGCATTTT
.,TRBJ1-2,TRBV5-1,TRBD1,CASSLQGADYGYTF,TGCGCCAGCAGCTTGCAGGGGGCGGACTATGGCTACACCTTC
.,TRBJ2-7,TRBV7-8,.,CASSLQTYEQYF,TGTGCCAGCAGCTTACAGACCTACGAGCAGTACTTC
.,TRBJ1-5,TRBV2,.,CASSPSGEQPQHF,TGTGCCAGCAGTCCCTCCGGGGAACAGCCCCAGCATTTT
.,TRBJ1-1,TRBV7-9,.,CASSSRDIIHEAFF,TGTGCCAGCAGCTCCCGGGACATCATCCATGAAGCTTTCTTT
.,TRBJ2-7,TRBV6-6,.,CASRTRSEQYF,TGTGCCAGCAGAACCAGGTCTGAGCAGTACTTC
.,TRBJ2-7,TRBV28,.,CASSSDRLMGNEQYF,TGTGCCAGCAGTTCGGACAGACTCATGGGGAACGAGCAGTACTTC
.,TRBJ2-7,TRBV5-1,TRBD2,CASSLGGILAGSSYEQYF,TGCGCCAGCAGCTTGGGAGGAATACTAGCGGGGAGCTCCTACGAGCAGTACTTC
few,TRBJ2-7,TRBV10-3,TRBD1,CAISDWIRDRGRKYEQYF,TGTGCCATCAGTGACTGGATCCGGGACAGGGGTAGGAAATACGAGCAGTACTTC
.,TRBJ2-2,TRBV2,.,CASSSTGTSNTGELFF,TGTGCCAGCAGCTCCACCGGGACATCGAACACCGGGGAGCTGTTTTTT
.,TRBJ2-7,TRBV27,TRBD2,CASSPAGLTDEQYF,TGTGCCAGCAGCCCGGCGGGACTAACGGACGAGCAGTACTTC
.,TRBJ2-7,TRBV10-3,.,CAISGGDSRDEQYF,TGTGCCATCAGTGGCGGGGACAGCCGCGACGAGCAGTACTTC
.,TRBJ2-3,TRBV30,TRBD2,CACQGLSTQYF,TGTGCCTGCCAGGGACTATCTACGCAGTATTTT
once,TRBJ1-3,TRBV7-9,TRBD1,CASSFGQGSGNTIYF,TGTGCCAGCAGCTTCGGACAGGGATCTGGAAACACCATATATTTT
.,TRBJ2-3,TRBV28,.,CASSPLREADTQYF,TGTGCCAGCAGTCCCCTAAGGGAGGCAGATACGCAGTATTTT
.,TRBJ2-7,TRBV7-9,.,CASSPTPYSYEQYF,TGTGCCAGCAGCCCCACACCTTACTCCTACGAGCAGTACTTC
.,TRBJ2-1,TRBV28,.,CASRSSQVYNEQFF,TGTGCCAGCAGATCCTCTCAGGTTTACAATGAGCAGTTCTTC
.,TRBJ2-5,TRBV27,.,CASSLQGVKETQYF,TGTGCCAGCAGTTTACAAGGAGTAAAAGAGACCCAGTACTTC